Each of the 18 T cell receptor beta chains below was sequenced from the same sample in a study of OX40 agonist ivuxolimab in advanced cancers. Receptors were amplified or captured by the immunoSEQ multiplex PCR assay. What TCRdb holds here is the immuneACCESS table cut down to in-frame rearrangements. Part of the clones is not present; checked against another copy, under half of the missing clones reflect an unresolved V gene, and the others are unexplained. Across this sample there are about 78,000 clones, with roughly four fifths seen only once. Of the sample, approximately 0.44% falls within the top ten clones. The sample was CD4+ or CD8+ T cells sorted from blood, taken in a trial of the OX40 agonist ivuxolimab. These receptors were obtained from an adult with an advanced solid tumor such as melanoma, head and neck, liver or kidney cancer.

The chain is built from TRBV18 and TRBJ2-1; D possibly corresponds to TRBD1 (6 bases). The CDR3 has 12 amino acids. V gave up 2 bases and J gave up 10 bases, with 9 bases separating them. Germline V gene sequence: CDR1 KGHSH, CDR2 LQKENI. CDR3 protein: CASSPGGREQFF. The CDR3 DNA sequence: TGTGCCAGCTCACCAGGGGGCAGAGAGCAGTTCTTC.

CDR3: CASSLAGVAYNEQFF. The CDR3 DNA reads as TGTGCCAGCAGTCTAGCGGGAGTAGCCTACAATGAGCAGTTCTTC. The J gene is TRBJ2-1, the V gene TRBV6-6; 10 nucleotides line up with TRBD2. Germline-derived CDR1 and CDR2 are MNHNY and SVGAGI (reference sequence). This CDR3 comprises 15 residues. J was trimmed by 2 bases and V by 5 bases; bases with no gene match: 3.

The chain recombines TRBV29-1 with TRBJ1-2; possibly TRBD1 for D (6 bases). V lost 1 base to trimming and J lost 8 bases, with 14 bases between them. CDR1 is SQVTM, CDR2 ANQGSEA, per germline. The CDR3 runs 13 residues. DNA of the CDR3: TGCAGCGTTGAAGGCCGACAGGCTGACGGCTACACCTTC. It specifies CSVEGRQADGYTF.

This chain joins TRBV5-1 and TRBJ1-1; D is perhaps TRBD1 (5 bases). Germline lookup yields CDR1 SGHRS and CDR2 YFSETQ. Between the trimmed V and J ends, which lost 0 bases and 3 bases, there was a span of 18 bases. The length of the CDR3 is 17 residues. CDR3: CASSLAATAGRDTEAFF. DNA for the CDR3: TGCGCCAGCAGCTTGGCCGCGACAGCGGGTCGGGACACTGAAGCTTTCTTT.

The V call is TRBV7-3, the J call TRBJ2-2; 7 nucleotides align to TRBD1. Germline assignment: CDR1 SGHTA and CDR2 FQGTGA. Trimming at V came to 3 bases and at J to 3 bases, leaving 1 base not matched to a gene. The CDR3 covers 14 residues. The CDR3 protein is CASSFQGDTGELFF. CDR3 sequence (DNA): TGTGCCAGCAGCTTTCAGGGGGACACCGGGGAGCTGTTTTTT.

The rearrangement joins TRBV7-8 to TRBJ2-3; D not resolved. This CDR3 has 13 residues. CDR1 is SGHVS and CDR2 is FQNEAQ in the germline V gene. The V and J ends lost 3 bases and 7 bases respectively, with 11 bases between them. CDR3 region: CASSFPSAHTQYF. CDR3 in DNA: TGTGCCAGCAGCTTCCCCTCTGCCCATACGCAGTATTTT.

This clone was picked up a small number of times. The chain joins TRBV7-6 to TRBJ1-2; D call uncertain. The germline gives CDR1 SGHVS, CDR2 FNYEAQ. The ends were cut back, 1 base at V and 4 bases at J, with 10 bases in the middle. This CDR3 comprises 14 residues. DNA for the CDR3: TGTGCCAGCAGCTTAGAGGTTTCCAGCTATGGCTACACCTTC. Protein product: CASSLEVSSYGYTF.

The genes are TRBV28 and TRBJ1-3; a weak D match, TRBD1 (5 bases). Germline-derived CDR1 and CDR2 are MDHEN and SYDVKM. There are 13 residues in the CDR3. The ends were cut back, 2 bases at V and 4 bases at J, with 6 bases in the middle. CDR3 nucleotides: TGTGCCAGCAGTTTAGCAGGGGGAAACACCATATATTTT. It translates to CASSLAGGNTIYF.

This clone was seen only once. CDR3 residues: CASRYLGQTYNEQFF. The DNA of the CDR3 is TGTGCCAGCAGATACTTGGGACAGACCTACAATGAGCAGTTCTTC. The chain combines TRBV2 with TRBJ2-1; 7 nucleotides agree with TRBD1. V trimming: 6 bases; J trimming: 2 bases; junction bases outside the gene matches: 7. Looked up from germline, CDR1 is SNHLY and CDR2 is FYNNEI. CDR3 length: 15 amino acids.

V usage is TRBV19 and J usage is TRBJ1-5; no definite D call. CDR3 length: 13 amino acids. Germline values: CDR1 LNHDA, CDR2 SQIVND (reference sequence). V shed 0 bases and J shed 7 bases, with 7 bases lying between them. For the CDR3, the DNA is TGTGCCAGTAGTATAGAAAAGGCCCAGCCCCAGCATTTT. It is translated as CASSIEKAQPQHF.

The chain employs TRBV5-1 and TRBJ2-3; D perhaps matches TRBD2 (5 bases). The CDR3 loop spans 13 amino acids. CDR1 is SGHRS, CDR2 YFSETQ, per germline. V was clipped by 8 bases and J by 1 base, with 11 bases between them. Here the CDR3 reads CASGGIGTDTQYF. The CDR3 coding sequence is TGCGCCAGTGGAGGAATTGGCACAGATACGCAGTATTTT.

The V call is TRBV6-6, the J call TRBJ1-5, with D perhaps TRBD1 (5 bases). This CDR3 region has 15 residues. V was cut by 6 bases and J by 1 base, with 13 bases left in between. CDR1 and CDR2 from the germline V gene are MNHNY and SVGAGI (reference sequence). For the CDR3, the DNA is TGTGCCAGCAGACGAAGTGGGGACAGCAATCAGCCCCAGCATTTT. Translation gives CASRRSGDSNQPQHF.

This clone was counted a single time. The chain has TRBV6-6 and TRBJ1-5; no firm D call. CDR3 size: 14 residues. Trimming took 5 bases from V and 6 from J, leaving 14 bases between them. Per germline, CDR1 MNHNY and CDR2 SVGAGI (reference sequence). The CDR3 protein is CASSPMTSVQPQHF. CDR3 in DNA: TGTGCCAGCAGTCCGATGACGAGTGTTCAGCCCCAGCATTTT.

This clone appeared a few times. The V gene is TRBV5-5, the J gene TRBJ2-6, with a tentative D call TRBD2 (6 bases). V lost 0 bases and J 0 bases, leaving 13 bases between the germline ends. From germline, CDR1 is SGHKS and CDR2 YYEKEE (reference sequence). CDR3 length: 18 residues. As DNA, the CDR3 is TGTGCCAGCAGCTTGGGAGGGGACTTGAGCTCTGGGGCCAACGTCCTGACTTTC. It specifies CASSLGGDLSSGANVLTF.

V gene TRBV6-5 combines with J gene TRBJ1-3, with D uncertain. Per germline, CDR1 MNHEY and CDR2 SVGAGI. The CDR3 is 14 amino acids. Trimming removed 4 bases at V and 1 base at J, with 8 bases between. The CDR3: CASSSRPSGNTIYF. The CDR3 DNA sequence: TGTGCCAGCAGTTCCCGGCCGTCTGGAAACACCATATATTTT.

The rearrangement uses TRBV7-7 and TRBJ2-1; 8 nucleotides match TRBD2. After removal of 5 bases from V and 7 bases from J, the junction contained 4 bases not matched to a gene. The germline V gene encodes CDR1 SSHAT and CDR2 FNYEAQ (reference sequence). CDR3 size: 13 residues. The CDR3 region has the DNA TGTGCCAGCAGCCCCCAGCGGGGGAATGAGCAGTTCTTC. Encoded protein: CASSPQRGNEQFF.

The rearrangement links TRBV29-1 to TRBJ2-3; 8 bases are a match to TRBD2. Germline assignment: CDR1 SQVTM and CDR2 ANQGSEA. The V and J ends lost 5 bases and 1 base, in that order; junction bases with no gene match: 2. There are 13 residues in the CDR3. The CDR3 here is CSVLTSGTDTQYF. CDR3 DNA: TGCAGCGTTTTGACTAGCGGCACAGATACGCAGTATTTT.

The chain employs TRBV5-6 and TRBJ2-3; perhaps D is TRBD1 or TRBD2 (6 bases each). CDR1 is SGHDT and CDR2 is YYEEEE in the germline V gene. This CDR3 contains 17 residues. V was trimmed by 4 bases and J by 0 bases, leaving 18 bases between them. CDR3 nucleotides: TGTGCCAGCAGCCGGGTTCTGGGGGGCCCTAGCACAGATACGCAGTATTTT. As protein: CASSRVLGGPSTDTQYF.